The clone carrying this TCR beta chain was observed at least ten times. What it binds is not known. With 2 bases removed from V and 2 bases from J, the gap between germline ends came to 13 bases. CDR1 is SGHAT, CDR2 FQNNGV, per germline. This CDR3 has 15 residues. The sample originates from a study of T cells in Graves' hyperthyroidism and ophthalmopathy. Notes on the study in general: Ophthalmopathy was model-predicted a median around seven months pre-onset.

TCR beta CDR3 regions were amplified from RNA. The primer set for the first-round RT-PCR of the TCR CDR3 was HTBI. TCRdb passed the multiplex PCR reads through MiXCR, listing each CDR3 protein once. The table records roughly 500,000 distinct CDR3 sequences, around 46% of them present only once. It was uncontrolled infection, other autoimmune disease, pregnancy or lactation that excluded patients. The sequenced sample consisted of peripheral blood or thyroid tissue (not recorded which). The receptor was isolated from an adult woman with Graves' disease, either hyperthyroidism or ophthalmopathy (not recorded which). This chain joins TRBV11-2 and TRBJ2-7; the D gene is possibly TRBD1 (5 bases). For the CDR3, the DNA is TGTGCCAGCAGCTTATTCGCGACAGCAGCCTACGAGCAGTACTTC. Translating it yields CASSLFATAAYEQYF.